The following is a T cell receptor (beta chain) sequence with its context. Its antigen remains unknown. These data are taken from a study of regulatory T cells in long-lasting Graves disease. After removal of 3 bases from V and 8 bases from J, the junction contained 5 bases not matched to a gene. The germline gives CDR1 DFQATT, CDR2 SNEGSKA (reference sequence). The CDR3 covers 13 residues. Investigators prepared the TCR beta libraries by applying iRepertoire HTBI primers and Arm-PCR of CDR3 regions. MiXCR was run by TCRdb on the multiplex PCR reads, yielding one entry per CDR3 protein. Altogether hundreds of thousands of distinct CDR3 sequences are present, around a fifth being singletons, with the ten largest covering roughly 13%. As to time point: persistent/refractory GD, antithyroid drugs over 5 years with positive TRAb. Extracted PBMC RNA gave rise to the TCR library. Whole-study results and caveats: Persistent disease exhibited a predilection for TRBV28, TRBJ1-2 and TRBJ2-5.

The chain employs TRBV20-1 and TRBJ2-1; 9 bases align to TRBD2. The sequences come from peripheral blood mononuclear cells (PBMCs), collected when the disease was refractory, from a patient treated with antithyroid drugs. This clonotype was obtained from a female donor with Graves disease. In nucleotides, the CDR3 is TGCAGTGCTAGTAGCGGGAGAGGCTATGAGCAGTTCTTC. Translating gives CSASSGRGYEQFF.